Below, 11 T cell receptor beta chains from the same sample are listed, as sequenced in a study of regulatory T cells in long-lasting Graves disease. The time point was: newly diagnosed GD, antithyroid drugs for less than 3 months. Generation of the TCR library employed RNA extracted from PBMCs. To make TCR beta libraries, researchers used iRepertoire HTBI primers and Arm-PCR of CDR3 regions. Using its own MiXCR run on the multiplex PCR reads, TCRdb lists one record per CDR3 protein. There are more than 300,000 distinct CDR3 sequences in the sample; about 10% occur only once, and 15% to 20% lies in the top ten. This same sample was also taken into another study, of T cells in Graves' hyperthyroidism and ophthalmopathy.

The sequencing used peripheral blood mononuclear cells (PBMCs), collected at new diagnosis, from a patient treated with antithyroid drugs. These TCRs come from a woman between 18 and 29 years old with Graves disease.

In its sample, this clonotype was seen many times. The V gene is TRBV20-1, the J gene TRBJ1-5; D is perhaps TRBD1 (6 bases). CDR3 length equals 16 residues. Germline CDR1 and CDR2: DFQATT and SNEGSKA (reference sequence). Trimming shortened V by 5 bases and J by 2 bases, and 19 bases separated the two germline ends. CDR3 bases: TGCAGTGCTGGAACCGGAGGGGGAGCAGGCAATCAGCCCCAGCATTTT. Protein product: CSAGTGGGAGNQPQHF.

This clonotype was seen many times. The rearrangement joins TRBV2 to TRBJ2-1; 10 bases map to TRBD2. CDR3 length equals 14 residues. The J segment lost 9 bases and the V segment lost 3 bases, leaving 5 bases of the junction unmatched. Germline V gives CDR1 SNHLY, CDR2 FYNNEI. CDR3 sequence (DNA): TGTGCCAGCAGTGAGCTAGCGGGAGTTTCTGAGCAGTTCTTC. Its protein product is CASSELAGVSEQFF.

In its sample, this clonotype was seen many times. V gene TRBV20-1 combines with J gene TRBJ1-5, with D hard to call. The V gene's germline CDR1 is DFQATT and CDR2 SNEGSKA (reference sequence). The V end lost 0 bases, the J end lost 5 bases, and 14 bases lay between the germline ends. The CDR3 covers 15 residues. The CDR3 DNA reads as TGCAGTGCTAGAGATGGTCGGGTTGTCGATCAGCCCCAGCATTTT. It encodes CSARDGRVVDQPQHF.

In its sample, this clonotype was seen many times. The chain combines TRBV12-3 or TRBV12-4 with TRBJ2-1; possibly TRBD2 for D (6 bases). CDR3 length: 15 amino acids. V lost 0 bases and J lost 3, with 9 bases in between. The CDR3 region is CASSLASGYYNEQFF. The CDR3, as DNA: TGTGCCAGCAGTTTAGCTAGCGGATACTACAATGAGCAGTTCTTC.

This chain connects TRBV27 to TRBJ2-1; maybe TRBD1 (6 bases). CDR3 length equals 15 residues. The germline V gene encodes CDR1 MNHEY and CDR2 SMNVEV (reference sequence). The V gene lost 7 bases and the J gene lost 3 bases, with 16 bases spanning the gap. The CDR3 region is CASKPGQFFYNEQFF. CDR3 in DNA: TGTGCCAGCAAGCCCGGACAGTTCTTCTACAATGAGCAGTTCTTC.

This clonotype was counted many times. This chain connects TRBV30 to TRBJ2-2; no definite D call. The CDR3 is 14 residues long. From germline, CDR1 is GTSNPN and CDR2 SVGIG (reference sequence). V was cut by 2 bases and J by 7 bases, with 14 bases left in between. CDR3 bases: TGTGCCTGGAGTCGCCAGACCAGGATCGGGGAGCTGTTTTTT. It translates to CAWSRQTRIGELFF.

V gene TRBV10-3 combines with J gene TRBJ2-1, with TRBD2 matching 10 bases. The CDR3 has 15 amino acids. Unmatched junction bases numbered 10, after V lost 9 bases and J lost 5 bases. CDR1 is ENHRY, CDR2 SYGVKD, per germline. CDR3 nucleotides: TGTGCCATAAAACCCGGGACTAGCGTAAACAATGAGCAGTTCTTC. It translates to CAIKPGTSVNNEQFF.

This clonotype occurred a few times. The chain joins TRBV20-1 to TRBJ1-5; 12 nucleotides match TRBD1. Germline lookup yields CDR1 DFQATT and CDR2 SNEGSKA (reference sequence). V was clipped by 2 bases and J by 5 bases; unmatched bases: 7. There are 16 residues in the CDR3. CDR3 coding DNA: TGCAGTGCTAGAAACCGGGACAGGGGGCGCGATCAGCCCCAGCATTTT. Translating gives CSARNRDRGRDQPQHF.

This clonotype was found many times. CDR3 DNA: TGTGCCAGCAGCGCGGGGGTAGCGGCCTACAATGAGCAGTTCTTC. This codes for CASSAGVAAYNEQFF. This rearrangement joins TRBV9 to TRBJ2-1; weak D call: TRBD2 (6 bases). The germline gives CDR1 SGDLS, CDR2 YYNGEE. V was cut by 3 bases and J by 2 bases, with 12 bases left in between. This CDR3 spans 15 amino acids.

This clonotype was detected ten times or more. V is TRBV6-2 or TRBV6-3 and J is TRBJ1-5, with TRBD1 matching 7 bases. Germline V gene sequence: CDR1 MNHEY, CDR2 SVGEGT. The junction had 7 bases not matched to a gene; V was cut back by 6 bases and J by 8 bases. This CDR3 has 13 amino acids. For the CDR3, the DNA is TGTGCCAGCAGACTGACAGGGAAGAAGCCCCAGCATTTT. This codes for CASRLTGKKPQHF.

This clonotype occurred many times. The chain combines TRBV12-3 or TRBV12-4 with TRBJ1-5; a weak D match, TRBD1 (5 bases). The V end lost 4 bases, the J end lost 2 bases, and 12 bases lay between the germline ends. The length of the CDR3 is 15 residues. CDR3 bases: TGTGCCAGCAGTTCCGGCAGGGATGGCAATCAGCCCCAGCATTTT. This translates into CASSSGRDGNQPQHF.